The next 14 T cell receptor beta chains were all read from a single sample in a study of beta chain features in type 1 diabetes. Investigators reverse transcribed all isolated RNA, so they sequenced expressed TCRB transcripts. Measured with immunoSEQ multiplex PCR; TCRdb has only the in-frame clones, and not every one. This table holds around 280,000 clones, 8% found once. Sequencing used central memory CD4+ T cells from blood. The source is a woman younger than 35 in good health.

In this sample, this clone turned up a few times. Different DNA sequences within this sample yield the same CDR3. The genes are TRBV6-5 and TRBJ1-5; TRBD1 might be the D (5 bases). Between the trimmed V and J ends, which lost 5 bases and 3 bases, there was a span of 11 bases. The CDR3 totals 14 residues. Per germline, CDR1 MNHEY and CDR2 SVGAGI. CDR3: CASSPGQINQPQHF. The CDR3 DNA is TGTGCCAGCAGTCCTGGACAAATCAATCAGCCCCAGCATTTT.

This clone was found many times. At the DNA level, this CDR3 is encoded by other sequences in the same sample as well. The chain is built from TRBV7-2 and TRBJ1-4; 8 nucleotides match TRBD1. CDR1 is SGHTA, CDR2 FQGNSA, per germline. Trimming took 6 bases from V and 11 from J; bases not matched to a gene: 5. The CDR3 extends over 12 amino acids. The CDR3 bases are TGTGCCAGCAGTCCACAGGGGGAGAAACTGTTTTTT. This gives the protein CASSPQGEKLFF.

The V call is TRBV6-6, the J call TRBJ2-7; D gene uncertain. This CDR3 is 13 amino acids long. Trimming took off 7 bases at V and 6 bases at J, with 16 bases between the two ends. Germline V gene sequence: CDR1 MNHNY, CDR2 SVGAGI (reference sequence). The CDR3 sequence: CASTVEFGGEQYV. The CDR3 nucleotides read TGTGCCAGCACCGTAGAATTCGGTGGCGAGCAGTACGTC.

Many counts were recorded for this clone. Other DNA sequences in this sample translate to the same CDR3. The gene calls are TRBV11-3 and TRBJ2-3, with no clear D. Per the germline V gene, CDR1 is SGHNT and CDR2 is YENEEA. Between the trimmed V and J ends, which lost 3 bases and 2 bases, there was a span of 9 bases. The CDR3 contains 14 residues. CDR3 amino acids: CASSLDGNTDTQYF. As DNA, the CDR3 is TGTGCCAGCAGCTTGGACGGAAACACAGATACGCAGTATTTT. Variable domain in full (rest from reference TRBV11-3 and TRBJ2-3): EAGVVQSPRYKIIEKKQPVAFWCNPISGHNTLYWYLQNLGQGPELLIRYENEEAVDDSQLPKDRFSAERLKGVDSTLKIQPAELGDSAVYLCASSLDGNTDTQYFGPGTRLTVL.

This chain links TRBV5-1 with TRBJ2-7; weak D call: TRBD2 (5 bases). Germline V CDR1 and CDR2: SGHRS, YFSETQ. The CDR3 is 14 residues long. V lost 4 bases and J 3 bases, leaving 14 bases between the germline ends. This CDR3 is CASSNGFGGYEQYF. CDR3 in DNA: TGCGCCAGCAGCAACGGTTTTGGAGGCTACGAGCAGTACTTC.

V is TRBV6-5 and J is TRBJ1-1; D not resolved. The germline V and J ends were trimmed by 6 bases and 6 bases, with 14 bases remaining between them. There are 13 residues in the CDR3. Germline lookup yields CDR1 MNHEY and CDR2 SVGAGI. CDR3 in DNA: TGTGCCAGCAGCTTAGTTTTGGAGGCTGAAGCTTTCTTT. Its protein product is CASSLVLEAEAFF.

In its sample, this clone was seen a few times. The chain combines TRBV4-2 with TRBJ2-1; D perhaps matches TRBD1 (5 bases). This CDR3 is built from 14 residues. Germline V gene data show CDR1 as LGHNA and CDR2 as YNFKEQ. Trimming pared 5 bases from V and 4 bases from J, leaving 12 bases between. The CDR3: CASSFSQGYNEQFF. DNA for the CDR3: TGTGCCAGCAGCTTCTCCCAGGGATACAATGAGCAGTTCTTC.

The V call is TRBV7-2, the J call TRBJ2-4; 10 bases match TRBD2. Germline V gene data show CDR1 as SGHTA and CDR2 as FQGNSA. V lost 3 bases, J lost 4 bases, and 9 bases stayed unmatched. This CDR3 spans 17 amino acids. CDR3 nucleotides: TGTGCCAGCAGCTTTCCATCTAGCGGGAGAACTAAAAACATTCAGTACTTC. Its protein product is CASSFPSSGRTKNIQYF. Using reference TRBV7-2 and TRBJ2-4 for the parts outside the CDR3, the full variable domain is GAGVSQSPSNKVTEKGKDVELRCDPISGHTALYWYRQSLGQGLEFLIYFQGNSAPDKSGLPSDRFSAERTGGSVSTLTIQRTQQEDSAVYLCASSFPSSGRTKNIQYFGAGTRLSVL.

This clone was picked up a small number of times. This specimen includes other DNA sequences encoding the same CDR3. The V and J genes are TRBV9 and TRBJ2-5; 7 bases are a match to TRBD1. Germline V CDR1 and CDR2: SGDLS, YYNGEE. J gave up 5 bases and V 3 bases, and 4 bases lay outside the gene matches. The length of the CDR3 is 13 residues. CDR3 in DNA: TGTGCCAGCAGCGCAGAACAGGGGGAGACCCAGTACTTC. Translated, it gives CASSAEQGETQYF.

This chain uses TRBV2 with TRBJ2-5, with 7 bases matching TRBD2. This CDR3 contains 17 residues. Trimming removed 2 bases from V and 0 bases from J; junction bases left unmatched: 9. Germline-derived CDR1 and CDR2 are SNHLY and FYNNEI. The CDR3 sequence: CASSERIQRGHQETQYF. CDR3 DNA sequence: TGTGCCAGCAGTGAAAGGATCCAGCGGGGTCACCAAGAGACCCAGTACTTC.

The chain has TRBV7-2 and TRBJ2-1; no clear D. Trimming removed 5 bases at V and 14 bases at J, with 19 bases between. The CDR3 length is 13 residues. Germline V lookup: CDR1 SGHTA, CDR2 FQGNSA. CDR3 amino acids: CASSGRSRAEEFF. CDR3 sequence (DNA): TGTGCCAGCAGCGGCCGTTCCCGAGCCGAGGAGTTCTTC. The full variable domain, completed using reference TRBV7-2 and TRBJ2-1, is GAGVSQSPSNKVTEKGKDVELRCDPISGHTALYWYRQSLGQGLEFLIYFQGNSAPDKSGLPSDRFSAERTGGSVSTLTIQRTQQEDSAVYLCASSGRSRAEEFFGPGTRLTVL.

V gene TRBV11-3 combines with J gene TRBJ2-1; no clear D. Germline V gene lookup returns CDR1 SGHNT and CDR2 YENEEA. CDR3 length equals 14 residues. Trimming took off 0 bases at V and 4 bases at J, with 7 bases between the two ends. The CDR3 loop reads CASSLDVRYNEQFF. The CDR3 region has the DNA TGTGCCAGCAGCTTAGATGTGAGATACAATGAGCAGTTCTTC.

As for this clone: A read error may account for a junction end that differs from germline. This same CDR3 is encoded by further DNA sequences in the sample. The chain joins TRBV7-2 to TRBJ2-5; 11 bases match TRBD2. The CDR3 spans 14 residues. Germline-derived CDR1 and CDR2 are SGHTA and FQGNSA. CDR3 DNA: TGTGCCAGCAGCCTAGCGGGAGGATCGGAGACCCAGTACTTC. Translating gives CASSLAGGSETQYF. Drawing the rest from reference TRBV7-2 and TRBJ2-5, the complete variable domain is GAGVSQSPSNKVTEKGKDVELRCDPISGHTALYWYRQSLGQGLEFLIYFQGNSAPDKSGLPSDRFSAERTGGSVSTLTIQRTQQEDSAVYLCASSLAGGSETQYFGPGTRLLVL.

This clone was found many times. The chain employs TRBV4-1 and TRBJ1-4; perhaps TRBD1 as D (5 bases). Trimming took off 0 bases at V and 8 bases at J, with 19 bases between the two ends. There are 17 residues in the CDR3. Per the germline V gene, CDR1 is MGHRA and CDR2 is YSYEKL. CDR3 protein: CASSQEPPGGFSEKLFF. CDR3 sequence (DNA): TGCGCCAGCAGCCAAGAACCCCCTGGGGGATTTTCGGAAAAACTGTTTTTT.